This T cell receptor beta chain appears in the sequencing data of a study of graft-versus-host responses after intestinal transplantation. Turning to the study itself: Induction with anti-thymocyte globulin, then tacrolimus and steroids for roughly 3 years, was given to all recipients. Findings and caveats of the study: Some patients had graft-donor T cell macrochimerism. In their allografts, the ratios of graft-versus-host to host-versus-graft T cell clones were high. GvH clone levels peaked in circulation, and this peak was associated with early post-transplant HvG declines.

Turning to this clone: Its antigen is undetermined.

V dropped 8 bases and J dropped 0 bases, with 9 bases sitting between them. The germline CDR1 and CDR2 sequences are SEHNR and FQNEAQ (reference sequence). This CDR3 is 13 amino acids long. Profiled with immunoSEQ multiplex PCR; TCRdb holds only in-frame clones, not every one. The data show roughly 120,000 clones, with 93% seen just once and roughly 0.5% held by the top ten. The chain employs TRBV7-9 and TRBJ2-3; D uncertain. The receptor was derived from a human donor who received an intestinal transplant. The specimen comprised unstimulated CD8+ T cells sorted from spleen or lymph node cells, sampled before intestinal transplant. This CDR3 reads CASRTPSTDTQYF. The CDR3 nucleotides are TGTGCCAGCCGTACCCCTAGCACAGATACGCAGTATTTT.